The rows below give T cell receptor beta chains drawn from one sample of a study of cytomegalovirus exposure and HLA in healthy donors. Here immunoSEQ multiplex PCR was the method, and the copy in TCRdb shows in-frame clones only, minus some. The table records around 200,000 clones, approximately 84% of them present only once. The specimen was PBMCs. All receptors come from a woman aged 40 to 49 in good health and CMV-seronegative. The CDR3 runs from the conserved cysteine through the conserved F or W. Each record gives: V gene, D gene, J gene, CDR3 protein, CDR3 DNA. A D gene is named only where the DNA matches it firmly.

V: TRBV7-8
D: TRBD1
J: TRBJ1-1
CDR3: CASSSRDRDLNTEAFF
DNA: TGTGCCAGCAGCTCCCGGGACAGGGATTTGAACACTGAAGCTTTCTTT

V: TRBV5-1
D: TRBD1
J: TRBJ2-2
CDR3: CASSLGTGRVPGELFF
DNA: TGCGCCAGCAGCCTAGGGACAGGGCGTGTCCCCGGGGAGCTGTTTTTT

V: TRBV19
D: TRBD2
J: TRBJ2-1
CDR3: CASSDGGIIYNEQFF
DNA: TGTGCCAGTAGTGACGGGGGGATAATCTACAATGAGCAGTTCTTC

V: TRBV7-2
D: -
J: TRBJ2-7
CDR3: CASSLSGYEQYF
DNA: TGTGCCAGCAGCTTATCAGGGTACGAGCAGTACTTC

V: TRBV10-2
D: -
J: TRBJ1-5
CDR3: CASGALYQPQHF
DNA: TGCGCCAGCGGGGCGTTGTATCAGCCCCAGCATTTT

V: TRBV19
D: -
J: TRBJ2-7
CDR3: CASSQTGVYEQYF
DNA: TGTGCCAGTTCCCAGACAGGAGTCTACGAGCAGTACTTC

V: TRBV5-5
D: TRBD1
J: TRBJ1-2
CDR3: CASSSTTGGDYGYTF
DNA: TGTGCCAGCAGCTCCACTACAGGGGGCGACTATGGCTACACCTTC

V: TRBV7-8
D: TRBD1
J: TRBJ2-7
CDR3: CASSLGATGVPYEQYF
DNA: TGTGCCAGCAGCTTAGGGGCTACAGGGGTCCCCTACGAGCAGTACTTC

V: TRBV5-1
D: TRBD1
J: TRBJ1-2
CDR3: CASSLRDRAGYTF
DNA: TGCGCCAGCAGCTTAAGGGACAGGGCTGGCTACACCTTC

V: TRBV2
D: -
J: TRBJ2-7
CDR3: CATSRDTSEQYF
DNA: TGTGCCACCTCCCGGGACACAAGCGAGCAGTACTTC